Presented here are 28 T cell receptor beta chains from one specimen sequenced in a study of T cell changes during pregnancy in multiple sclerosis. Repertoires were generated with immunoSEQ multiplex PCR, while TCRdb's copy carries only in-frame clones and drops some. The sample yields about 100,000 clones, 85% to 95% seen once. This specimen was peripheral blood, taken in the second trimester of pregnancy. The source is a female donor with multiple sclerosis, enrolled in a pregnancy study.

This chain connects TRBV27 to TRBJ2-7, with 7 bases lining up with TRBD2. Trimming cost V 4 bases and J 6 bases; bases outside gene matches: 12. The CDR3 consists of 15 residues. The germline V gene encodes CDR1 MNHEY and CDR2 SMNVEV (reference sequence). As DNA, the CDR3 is TGTGCCAGCAGTTCACTGTTAGCGGGCCCGGCCGAGCAGTACTTC. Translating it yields CASSSLLAGPAEQYF.

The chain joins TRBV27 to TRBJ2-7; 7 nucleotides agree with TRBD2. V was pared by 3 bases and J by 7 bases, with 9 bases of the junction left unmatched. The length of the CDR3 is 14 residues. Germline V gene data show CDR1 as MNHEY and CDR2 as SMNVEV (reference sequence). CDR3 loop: CASSFPGGGWEQYF. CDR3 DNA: TGTGCCAGCAGTTTCCCCGGGGGAGGGTGGGAGCAGTACTTC.

The DNA for the CDR3 is TGTGCCAGCAGCACGACAGGGAACACTGAAGCTTTCTTT. Translated, it gives CASSTTGNTEAFF. V usage is TRBV7-3 and J usage is TRBJ1-1; a possible D gene is TRBD1 (6 bases). Germline V gene data show CDR1 as SGHTA and CDR2 as FQGTGA. The CDR3 spans 13 residues. V lost 5 bases, J lost 1 base, and 8 bases lay in between. The full variable domain, with the rest looked up from reference TRBV7-3 and TRBJ1-1, is GAGVSQTPSNKVTEKGKYVELRCDPISGHTALYWYRQSLGQGPEFLIYFQGTGAADDSGLPNDRFFAVRPEGSVSTLKIQRTERGDSAVYLCASSTTGNTEAFFGQGTRLTVV.

The CDR3 spells CSARRDTIYF. The CDR3 DNA reads as TGCAGTGCTCGCCGGGACACCATATATTTT. V is TRBV20-1 and J is TRBJ1-3; D unclear. This CDR3 spans 10 amino acids. Germline-derived CDR1 and CDR2 are DFQATT and SNEGSKA (reference sequence). Trimming took 5 bases from V and 8 from J, leaving 7 bases between them.

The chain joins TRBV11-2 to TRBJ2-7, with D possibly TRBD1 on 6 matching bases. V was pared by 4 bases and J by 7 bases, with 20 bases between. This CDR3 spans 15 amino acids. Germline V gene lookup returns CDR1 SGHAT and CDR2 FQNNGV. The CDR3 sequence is CASSSVRQAVGEQYF. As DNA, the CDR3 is TGTGCCAGCAGCTCCGTTCGACAGGCTGTGGGGGAGCAGTACTTC.

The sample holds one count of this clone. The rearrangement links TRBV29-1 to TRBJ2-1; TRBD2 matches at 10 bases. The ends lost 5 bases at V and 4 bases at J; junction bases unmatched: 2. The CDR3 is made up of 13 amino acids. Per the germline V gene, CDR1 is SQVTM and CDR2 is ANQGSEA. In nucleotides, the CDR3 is TGCAGCGTTCTAGCGGGGGAATACAATGAGCAGTTCTTC. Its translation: CSVLAGEYNEQFF.

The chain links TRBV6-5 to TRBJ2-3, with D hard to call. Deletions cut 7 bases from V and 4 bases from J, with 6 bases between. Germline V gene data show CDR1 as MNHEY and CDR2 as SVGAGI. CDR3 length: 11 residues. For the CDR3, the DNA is TGTGCCAGCAAGAGATCAGATACGCAGTATTTT. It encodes CASKRSDTQYF.

CDR3 loop: CASSFDRDSYEQYF. CDR3 nucleotides: TGTGCCAGCAGTTTTGACCGGGACAGCTACGAGCAGTACTTC. The V gene is TRBV7-7, the J gene TRBJ2-7; 7 bases agree with TRBD1. The CDR3 sequence is 14 residues long. Trimming removed 6 bases from V and 3 bases from J; junction bases left unmatched: 8. Looked up from germline, CDR1 is SSHAT and CDR2 is FNYEAQ (reference sequence).

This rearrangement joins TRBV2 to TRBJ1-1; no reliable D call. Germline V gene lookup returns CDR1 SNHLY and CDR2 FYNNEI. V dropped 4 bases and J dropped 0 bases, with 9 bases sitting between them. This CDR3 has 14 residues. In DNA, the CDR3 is TGTGCCAGCAGTGGACGGAGAATGAACACTGAAGCTTTCTTT. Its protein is CASSGRRMNTEAFF.

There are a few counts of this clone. Here the CDR3 reads CASRTLGAITEAFF. The CDR3 region has the DNA TGTGCCAGCAGGACTCTAGGGGCGATTACTGAAGCTTTCTTT. The chain uses TRBV6-6 and TRBJ1-1; tentatively, D is TRBD1 (5 bases). Trimming shortened V by 6 bases and J by 5 bases, and 16 bases separated the two germline ends. Germline V gene sequence: CDR1 MNHNY, CDR2 SVGAGI (reference sequence). The CDR3 consists of 14 residues.

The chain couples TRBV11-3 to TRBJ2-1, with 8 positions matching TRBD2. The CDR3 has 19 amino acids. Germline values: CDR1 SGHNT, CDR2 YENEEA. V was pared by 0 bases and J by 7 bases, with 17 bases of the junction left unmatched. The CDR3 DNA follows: TGTGCCAGCAGCTTAGATACGCGCAGCGGGGGCTACCCGGGGAATGAGCAGTTCTTC. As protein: CASSLDTRSGGYPGNEQFF.

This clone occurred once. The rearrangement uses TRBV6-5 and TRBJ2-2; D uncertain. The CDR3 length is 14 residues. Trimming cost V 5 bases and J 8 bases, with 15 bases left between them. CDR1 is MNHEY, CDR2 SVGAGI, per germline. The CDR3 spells CASSPPSQAGELFF. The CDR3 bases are TGTGCCAGCAGTCCACCAAGCCAAGCTGGGGAGCTGTTTTTT.

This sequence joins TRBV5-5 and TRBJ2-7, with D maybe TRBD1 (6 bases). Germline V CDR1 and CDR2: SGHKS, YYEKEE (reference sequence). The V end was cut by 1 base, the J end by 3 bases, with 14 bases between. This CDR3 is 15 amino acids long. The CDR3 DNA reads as TGTGCCAGCAGCTTGAACCAGGGGTCGGGCTACGAGCAGTACTTC. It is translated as CASSLNQGSGYEQYF. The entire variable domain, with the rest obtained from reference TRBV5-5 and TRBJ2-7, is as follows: DAGVTQSPTHLIKTRGQQVTLRCSPISGHKSVSWYQQVLGQGPQFIFQYYEKEERGRGNFPDRFSARQFPNYSSELNVNALLLGDSALYLCASSLNQGSGYEQYFGPGTRLTVT.

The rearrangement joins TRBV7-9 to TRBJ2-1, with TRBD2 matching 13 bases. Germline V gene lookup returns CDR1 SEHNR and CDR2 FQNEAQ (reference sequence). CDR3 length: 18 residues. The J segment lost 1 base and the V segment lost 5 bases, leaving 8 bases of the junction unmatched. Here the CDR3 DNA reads TGTGCCAGCAGCAGGACTAGCGGGAGACGGATATCCTACAATGAGCAGTTCTTC. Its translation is CASSRTSGRRISYNEQFF.

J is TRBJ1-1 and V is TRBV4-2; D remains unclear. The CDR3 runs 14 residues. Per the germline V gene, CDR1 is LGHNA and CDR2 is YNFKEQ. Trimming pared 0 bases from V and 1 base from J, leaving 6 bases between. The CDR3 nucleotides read TGTGCCAGCAGCCAAGAATCCAGGAACACTGAAGCTTTCTTT. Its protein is CASSQESRNTEAFF.

DNA of the CDR3: TGTGCCAGCAGTGAAGCGCTTGGGGGGATAAACTATGGCTACACCTTC. This sequence encodes CASSEALGGINYGYTF. The genes are TRBV2 and TRBJ1-2; D perhaps matches TRBD1 (5 bases). With 0 bases removed from V and 2 bases from J, the gap between germline ends came to 13 bases. The germline CDR1 and CDR2 sequences are SNHLY and FYNNEI. The CDR3 sequence is 16 residues long.

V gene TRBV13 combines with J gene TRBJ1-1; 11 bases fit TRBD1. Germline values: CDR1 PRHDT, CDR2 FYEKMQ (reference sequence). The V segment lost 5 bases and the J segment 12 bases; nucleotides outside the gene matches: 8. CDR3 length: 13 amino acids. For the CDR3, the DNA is TGTGCCAGCAGCGTCCGGGACAGGGGGGAACCTTTCTTT. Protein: CASSVRDRGEPFF.

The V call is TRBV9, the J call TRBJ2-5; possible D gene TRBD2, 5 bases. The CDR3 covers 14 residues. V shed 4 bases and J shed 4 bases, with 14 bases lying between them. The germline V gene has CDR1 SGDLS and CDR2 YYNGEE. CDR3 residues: CASSPGIRGETQYF. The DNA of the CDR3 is TGTGCCAGCAGCCCTGGAATCCGGGGAGAGACCCAGTACTTC.

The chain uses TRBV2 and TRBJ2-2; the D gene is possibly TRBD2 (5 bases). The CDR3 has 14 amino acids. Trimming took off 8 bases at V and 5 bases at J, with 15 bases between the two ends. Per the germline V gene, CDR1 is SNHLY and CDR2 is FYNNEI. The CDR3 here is CASQGGQVTGELFF. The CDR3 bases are TGTGCCAGCCAAGGAGGTCAGGTAACCGGGGAGCTGTTTTTT.

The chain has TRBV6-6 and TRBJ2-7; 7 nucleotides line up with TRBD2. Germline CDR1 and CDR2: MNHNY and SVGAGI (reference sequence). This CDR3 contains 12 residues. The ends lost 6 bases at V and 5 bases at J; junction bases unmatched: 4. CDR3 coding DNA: TGTGCCAGCAGCGAACTAGCGAACGAGCAGTACTTC. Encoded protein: CASSELANEQYF.

The CDR3: CAWSGWDSAGTQYF. Here the CDR3 DNA reads TGTGCCTGGAGCGGATGGGACAGCGCGGGAACCCAGTACTTC. The chain is built from TRBV30 and TRBJ2-5; D might be TRBD1 (7 bases). The V gene's germline CDR1 is GTSNPN and CDR2 SVGIG (reference sequence). The germline V and J ends were trimmed by 3 bases and 8 bases, with 19 bases remaining between them. The CDR3 has 14 amino acids.

For the CDR3, the DNA is TGCGCCAGCAGCCAAGGGCAGGGTAACACCGGGGAGCTGTTTTTT. Residues: CASSQGQGNTGELFF. J is TRBJ2-2 and V is TRBV4-1; possible D gene TRBD1, 5 bases. Trimming took off 1 base at V and 2 bases at J, with 8 bases between the two ends. Germline assignment: CDR1 MGHRA and CDR2 YSYEKL. The length of the CDR3 is 15 residues.

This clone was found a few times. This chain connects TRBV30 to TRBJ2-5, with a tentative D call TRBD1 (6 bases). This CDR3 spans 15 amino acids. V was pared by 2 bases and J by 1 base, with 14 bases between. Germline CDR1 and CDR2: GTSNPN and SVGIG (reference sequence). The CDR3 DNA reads TGTGCCTGGAGTAGAGCCCGGACAGTCCAAGAGACCCAGTACTTC. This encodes CAWSRARTVQETQYF.

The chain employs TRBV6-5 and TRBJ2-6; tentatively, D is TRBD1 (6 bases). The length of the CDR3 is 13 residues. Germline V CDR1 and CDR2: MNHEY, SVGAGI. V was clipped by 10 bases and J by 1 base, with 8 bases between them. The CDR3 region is CATTGSGANVLTF. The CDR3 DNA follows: TGTGCCACCACAGGGTCTGGGGCCAACGTCCTGACTTTC.

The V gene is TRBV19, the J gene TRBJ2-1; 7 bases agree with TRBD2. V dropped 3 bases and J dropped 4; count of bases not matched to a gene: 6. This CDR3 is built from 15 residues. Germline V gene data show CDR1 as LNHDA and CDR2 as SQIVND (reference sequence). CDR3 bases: TGTGCCAGTAGTATCGGTCTAGCGGTTTACAATGAGCAGTTCTTC. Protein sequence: CASSIGLAVYNEQFF.

The CDR3 spells CASSSFGYDSDQPQHF. The CDR3, as DNA: TGTGCCAGCAGCTCATTTGGATATGACAGCGATCAGCCCCAGCATTTT. The gene calls are TRBV5-6 and TRBJ1-5, with D perhaps TRBD1 (5 bases). The V gene lost 3 bases and the J gene lost 5 bases, with 18 bases spanning the gap. CDR1 is SGHDT and CDR2 is YYEEEE in the germline V gene. This CDR3 comprises 16 residues.

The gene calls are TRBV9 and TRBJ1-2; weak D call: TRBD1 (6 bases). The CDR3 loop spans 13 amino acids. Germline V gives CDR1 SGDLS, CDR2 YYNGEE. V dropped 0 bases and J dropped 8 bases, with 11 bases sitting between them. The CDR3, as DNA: TGTGCCAGCAGCGTAGATCCCAGGGGAGGCTACACCTTC. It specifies CASSVDPRGGYTF.

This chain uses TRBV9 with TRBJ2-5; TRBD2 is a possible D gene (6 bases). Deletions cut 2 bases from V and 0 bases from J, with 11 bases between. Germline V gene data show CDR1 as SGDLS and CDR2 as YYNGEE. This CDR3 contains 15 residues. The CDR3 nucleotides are TGTGCCAGCAGCGTTAGCGGAGCTAACCAAGAGACCCAGTACTTC. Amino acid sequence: CASSVSGANQETQYF.